This T cell receptor beta chain stems from a study of blood T cell repertoires in COVID-19. Participant age was roughly 18 to 95 years, and participants resided in roughly 25 US areas. The CDR3 has 16 residues. V was clipped by 1 base and J by 1 base; unmatched bases: 1. CDR1 and CDR2 from the germline V gene are MDHEN and SYDVKM. Generated by immunoSEQ multiplex PCR, the TCRdb table keeps only in-frame clones and is missing some. This repertoire shows about 280,000 clones, around 89% found once; its top ten account for less than 2%. Material: PBMCs or T cells enriched from blood (not recorded which). The chain joins TRBV28 to TRBJ2-2; TRBD2 agrees at 9 bases. The TCR comes from a woman aged 18-29 years with acute COVID-19. The CDR3 sequence: CASSLLAGVNTGELFF. CDR3 nucleotides: TGTGCCAGCAGTTTATTAGCGGGAGTGAACACCGGGGAGCTGTTTTTT.